Below are 25 T cell receptor beta chains sequenced from a single sample in a study of T cells in Graves' hyperthyroidism and ophthalmopathy. Amplification targeted TCR beta CDR3 regions from RNA transcripts. When the TCR CDR3 underwent first-round RT-PCR, the HTBI primer set was used. TCRdb independently ran MiXCR on the multiplex PCR reads; one entry per CDR3 protein. Of over 650,000 distinct CDR3 sequences in the sample, over 40% are singletons; the top ten hold under 8.5%. Sequencing input: peripheral blood or thyroid tissue (not recorded which). The receptor set was obtained from an adult man with Graves' disease, either hyperthyroidism or ophthalmopathy (not recorded which).

This clonotype was observed a handful of times. The chain carries TRBV20-1 and TRBJ1-2; 8 positions agree with TRBD1. Germline CDR1 and CDR2: DFQATT and SNEGSKA (reference sequence). The CDR3 runs 16 residues. V shed 3 bases, J shed 3 bases, and the junction held 12 bases outside the gene matches. The CDR3 DNA reads TGCAGTGCTAGGCCCCCGGGACAGGTCAGATACTATGGCTACACCTTC. Encoded protein: CSARPPGQVRYYGYTF.

At least ten counts were recorded for this clonotype. The J gene is TRBJ2-6, the V gene TRBV24-1; no clear D. V was shortened by 0 bases and J by 2 bases, with 1 base between the two germline ends. The CDR3 contains 14 residues. The germline V gene encodes CDR1 KGHDR and CDR2 SFDVKD. The CDR3 DNA sequence: TGTGCCACCAGTGATTTGCCTGGGGCCAACGTCCTGACTTTC. Protein sequence: CATSDLPGANVLTF.

The rearrangement links TRBV20-1 to TRBJ1-5; 8 nucleotides agree with TRBD1. V shed 8 bases and J 11 bases; nucleotides not matched to a gene: 14. The CDR3 is 13 amino acids. CDR1 DFQATT and CDR2 SNEGSKA come from the germline V gene (reference sequence). The CDR3 nucleotides read TGCAGTACCACAGGGGGATACCAAGAGACCCAGCATTTT. Translation gives CSTTGGYQETQHF.

As regards this clonotype: Its ends do not fully match the called genes, so a read error is possible. V gene TRBV7-9 combines with J gene TRBJ1-3, with D tentatively TRBD1 (6 bases). Germline V gene lookup returns CDR1 SEHNR and CDR2 FQNEAQ (reference sequence). The CDR3 has 18 residues. The CDR3 nucleotides read TGCGCCAGCAGCCAAGGGGACACTTGGTTGCCCTCTGGAAACACCATATATTTT. Translating gives CASSQGDTWLPSGNTIYF. Together with reference TRBV7-9 and TRBJ1-3, the CDR3 gives the full variable domain: DTGVSQNPRHKITKRGQNVTFRCDPISEHNRLYWYRQTLGQGPEFLTYFQNEAQLEKSRLLSDRFSAERPKGSFSTLEIQRTEQGDSAMYLCASSQGDTWLPSGNTIYFGEGSWLTVV.

A note on this clonotype: Lacking the conserved final phenylalanine or tryptophan, this CDR3 likely reflects a read error. The genes are TRBV19 and TRBJ1-5; TRBD1 aligns across 8 bases. V was clipped by 9 bases and J by 7 bases; unmatched bases: 5. CDR3 length: 12 residues. Per germline, CDR1 LNHDA and CDR2 SQIVND (reference sequence). The CDR3 spells CARQGAGQPQHL. DNA for the CDR3: TGTGCCAGGCAGGGGGCAGGACAGCCCCAGCATCTT.

The sample holds a few counts of this clonotype. The gene calls are TRBV2 and TRBJ2-7; D call uncertain. V gave up 1 base and J gave up 3 bases, with 7 bases separating them. The CDR3 runs to 13 residues. Germline lookup yields CDR1 SNHLY and CDR2 FYNNEI. This CDR3 reads CASSEGTDYEQYF. In DNA, the CDR3 is TGTGCCAGCAGTGAAGGGACGGACTACGAGCAGTACTTC.

This clonotype appeared a single time. A read error may be the cause here, since a much bigger clone is one base away. The chain recombines TRBV29-1 with TRBJ1-1; 7 positions match TRBD1. The trim removed 4 bases at V and 1 base at J, leaving 6 bases unmatched. Germline V gene data show CDR1 as SQVTM and CDR2 as ANQGSEA. The CDR3 loop spans 14 amino acids. Here the CDR3 reads CSVVVGGSNTEAFF. For the CDR3, the DNA is TGCAGCGTTGTTGTAGGGGGCTCGAACACTGAAGCTTTCTTT.

This clonotype was seen only a few times. V is TRBV20-1 and J is TRBJ2-7, with D possibly matching TRBD2 (6 bases). Trimming cost V 6 bases and J 0 bases, with 15 bases left between them. The CDR3 spans 14 residues. CDR1 is DFQATT, CDR2 SNEGSKA, per germline (reference sequence). For the CDR3, the DNA is TGCAGTGCCAAGACTAGAATAGTCTCCTACGAGCAGTACTTC. It specifies CSAKTRIVSYEQYF.

This clonotype was counted at least ten times. The V and J genes are TRBV5-1 and TRBJ1-1, with 7 bases aligning to TRBD1. The length of the CDR3 is 14 residues. CDR1 is SGHRS, CDR2 YFSETQ, per germline. V lost 4 bases and J lost 1; bases outside the gene matches: 4. The CDR3 here is CASSHDRANTEAFF. The CDR3, as DNA: TGCGCCAGCAGCCATGACAGGGCGAACACTGAAGCTTTCTTT.

The chain employs TRBV7-2 and TRBJ1-1; 7 nucleotides agree with TRBD1. The ends lost 5 bases at V and 4 bases at J; junction bases unmatched: 10. The CDR3 covers 15 residues. In germline, CDR1 is SGHTA, CDR2 FQGNSA. DNA for the CDR3: TGTGCCAGCAGCGTTGTTCGCGACAGGGCCACTGAAGCTTTCTTT. It codes for CASSVVRDRATEAFF.

This clonotype was observed at least ten times. The chain uses TRBV7-2 and TRBJ1-3; D call uncertain. V gave up 0 bases and J gave up 9 bases, with 12 bases separating them. The CDR3 is made up of 14 amino acids. Germline-derived CDR1 and CDR2 are SGHTA and FQGNSA. CDR3 protein: CASSLALQDFTIYF. CDR3 sequence (DNA): TGTGCCAGCAGCTTAGCGCTTCAGGATTTCACCATATATTTT.

This clonotype came up many times. The J gene is TRBJ1-1, the V gene TRBV15; D perhaps matches TRBD1 (5 bases). The V and J ends lost 0 bases and 3 bases respectively, with 8 bases between them. The CDR3 has 14 residues. Germline CDR1 reads LNHNV; CDR2 reads YYDKDF (reference sequence). The CDR3 protein is CATSRDLQDTEAFF. The CDR3 nucleotides read TGTGCCACCAGCAGAGATCTACAGGACACTGAAGCTTTCTTT.

In its sample, this clonotype was seen a few times. The rearrangement links TRBV5-4 to TRBJ1-2; TRBD1 agrees at 10 bases. This CDR3 has 15 amino acids. CDR1 is SGHNT and CDR2 is YYREEE in the germline V gene (reference sequence). V was clipped by 4 bases and J by 2 bases; unmatched bases: 5. The CDR3 DNA sequence: TGTGCCAGCAGCCGCAGACAGGGGGCGAACTATGGCTACACCTTC. Amino acids: CASSRRQGANYGYTF.

This clonotype was counted a few times. V usage is TRBV7-9 and J usage is TRBJ1-4, with a tentative D call TRBD1 (5 bases). The V and J ends lost 4 bases and 8 bases respectively, with 17 bases between them. The CDR3 runs 15 residues. Germline CDR1 is SEHNR and CDR2 is FQNEAQ (reference sequence). The CDR3 protein is CASSSTSTGGEKLFF. CDR3 nucleotides: TGTGCCAGCAGCTCCACCTCGACGGGGGGGGAAAAACTGTTTTTT.

A note on this clonotype: At one end the junction does not follow the germline gene, possibly because of a read error. V usage is TRBV5-1 and J usage is TRBJ1-1; tentative D call: TRBD1 (6 bases). The germline CDR1 and CDR2 sequences are SGHRS and YFSETQ. CDR3 length: 14 amino acids. The chain's CDR3 is CASSLVPGATEAFF. CDR3 sequence (DNA): TGTGCCAGCAGCTTAGTCCCAGGGGCCACTGAAGCTTTCTTT.

This clonotype was observed a few times. This chain's CDR3 is CASSLTGLSGANVLTF. In nucleotides, the CDR3 is TGTGCCAGCAGTCTGACAGGGCTCTCTGGGGCCAACGTCCTGACTTTC. The chain links TRBV12-3 or TRBV12-4 to TRBJ2-6; 7 nucleotides match TRBD1. This CDR3 has 16 amino acids. The junction had 4 bases not matched to a gene; V was cut back by 5 bases and J by 0 bases.

This clonotype was seen a handful of times. The genes are TRBV11-2 and TRBJ1-3; D gene uncertain. This CDR3 is 14 amino acids long. Trimming pared 3 bases from V and 1 base from J, leaving 7 bases between. CDR1 is SGHAT and CDR2 is FQNNGV in the germline V gene. Written as DNA, the CDR3 is TGTGCCAGCAGCTTGAAAGGGTCTGGAAACACCATATATTTT. Translating it yields CASSLKGSGNTIYF.

The genes are TRBV29-1 and TRBJ2-5; TRBD1 aligns across 7 bases. Germline loops: CDR1 SQVTM, CDR2 ANQGSEA. Losses at the gene ends were 5 bases for V and 9 bases for J; bases not matched to a gene: 12. The CDR3 covers 13 residues. CDR3 protein: CSVSTGRVAPQYF. The CDR3 DNA is TGCAGCGTTTCGACAGGGCGGGTTGCCCCCCAGTACTTC.

This clonotype was counted a few times. The chain uses TRBV7-2 and TRBJ1-4; D is unclear. The V end lost 1 base, the J end lost 4 bases, and 13 bases lay between the germline ends. CDR3 length equals 16 residues. Germline V gives CDR1 SGHTA, CDR2 FQGNSA. CDR3 sequence: CASSLVLGGSNEKLFF. For the CDR3, the DNA is TGTGCCAGCAGCTTAGTGTTGGGCGGTAGTAATGAAAAACTGTTTTTT.

The CDR3 sequence is CASSEGNEKLFF. For the CDR3, the DNA is TGTGCCAGTAGCGAGGGGAATGAAAAACTGTTTTTT. This chain uses TRBV7-8 with TRBJ1-4, with D possibly being TRBD1 (5 bases). The CDR3 spans 12 residues. Germline CDR1 is SGHVS and CDR2 is FQNEAQ. The V and J ends lost 9 bases and 5 bases respectively, with 10 bases between them. Variable domain in full (rest from reference TRBV7-8 and TRBJ1-4): GAGVSQSPRYKVAKRGQDVALRCDPISGHVSLFWYQQALGQGPEFLTYFQNEAQLDKSGLPSDRFFAERPEGSVSTLKIQRTQQEDSAVYLCASSEGNEKLFFGSGTQLSVL.

The V call is TRBV10-2, the J call TRBJ1-5; D unresolved. Germline CDR1 WSHSY, CDR2 SAAADI. There are 15 residues in the CDR3. V was shortened by 3 bases and J by 7 bases, with 16 bases between the two germline ends. The CDR3 reads CASSETRAGPQPQHF. CDR3 DNA sequence: TGCGCCAGCAGTGAAACGAGGGCTGGGCCCCAGCCCCAGCATTTT.

There are many counts of this clonotype. V is TRBV7-9 and J is TRBJ1-6; no firm D call. Trimming left V 0 bases short and J 8 bases short, with 8 bases between. CDR3 size: 14 residues. Germline CDR1 and CDR2: SEHNR and FQNEAQ (reference sequence). The CDR3: CASSLAPRDSPLHF. The CDR3 DNA is TGTGCCAGCAGCTTAGCTCCTCGGGATTCACCCCTCCACTTT.

This clonotype turned up a few times. J is TRBJ2-7 and V is TRBV20-1; perhaps TRBD1 as D (6 bases). Germline V lookup: CDR1 DFQATT, CDR2 SNEGSKA (reference sequence). V lost 5 bases to trimming and J lost 6 bases, with 14 bases between them. This CDR3 has 12 residues. This CDR3 is CSASHRDGEQYF. CDR3 sequence (DNA): TGCAGTGCTTCTCACAGGGACGGCGAGCAGTACTTC.

This clonotype was seen a few times. The chain uses TRBV7-3 and TRBJ1-1; D is ambiguous. Germline V CDR1 and CDR2: SGHTA, FQGTGA. With 2 bases removed from V and 4 bases from J, the gap between germline ends came to 11 bases. This CDR3 region has 14 residues. This chain's CDR3 is CASSLYRVTTEAFF. In nucleotides, the CDR3 is TGTGCCAGCAGCTTATATAGGGTGACCACTGAAGCTTTCTTT.

V usage is TRBV6-5 and J usage is TRBJ1-4, with D maybe TRBD1 (5 bases). The CDR3 contains 12 residues. Deletions cut 8 bases from V and 8 bases from J, with 12 bases between. Germline V gives CDR1 MNHEY, CDR2 SVGAGI. The CDR3 protein is CASGTRWEKLFF. In DNA, the CDR3 is TGTGCCAGCGGGACCAGATGGGAAAAACTGTTTTTT.